The 5 T cell receptor beta chains listed next were all sequenced from one sample in a study of T cell changes during pregnancy in multiple sclerosis. Clones were sequenced by immunoSEQ multiplex PCR, and TCRdb holds only the in-frame ones, with some missing. Of about 50,000 clones in the sample, 85% to 90% were seen once. The source was peripheral blood, collected after pregnancy. All receptors come from a female donor in good health, enrolled as a control in a pregnancy study.

The V gene is TRBV9, the J gene TRBJ2-5; D possibly corresponds to TRBD1 (5 bases). The CDR3 is 14 residues long. Trimming took 4 bases from V and 3 from J, leaving 13 bases between them. Germline values: CDR1 SGDLS, CDR2 YYNGEE. The CDR3 region has the DNA TGTGCCAGCAGCACCCTAAGGGGCGAAGAGACCCAGTACTTC. Its protein product is CASSTLRGEETQYF.

V and J are TRBV28 and TRBJ1-2; weak D call: TRBD1 (5 bases). CDR3 length: 16 residues. The germline V gene has CDR1 MDHEN and CDR2 SYDVKM. Trimming stripped 2 bases from V and 2 bases from J, with 15 bases between. CDR3 amino acids: CASSLGAGPSNYGYTF. CDR3 DNA: TGTGCCAGCAGTTTAGGGGCAGGTCCCTCCAACTATGGCTACACCTTC.

This clone was seen once. The chain has TRBV9 and TRBJ2-1; 12 nucleotides agree with TRBD2. The CDR3 runs to 18 residues. Trimming took 3 bases from V and 1 from J; bases not matched to a gene: 8. Germline V CDR1 and CDR2: SGDLS, YYNGEE. The CDR3 spells CASSGGGLAGFSYNEQFF. The CDR3 DNA reads as TGTGCCAGCAGCGGGGGGGGACTAGCGGGTTTTTCCTACAATGAGCAGTTCTTC.

The chain is built from TRBV5-5 and TRBJ1-4; a possible D gene is TRBD1 (5 bases). This CDR3 comprises 12 residues. V shed 1 base and J shed 8 bases, with 6 bases lying between them. CDR1 SGHKS and CDR2 YYEKEE come from the germline V gene (reference sequence). CDR3 sequence reads: CASSLRGEKLFF. CDR3 coding DNA: TGTGCCAGCAGCTTGAGGGGCGAAAAACTGTTTTTT.

This rearrangement joins TRBV7-9 to TRBJ2-1, with a possible D match to TRBD2 (6 bases). This CDR3 region has 16 residues. Germline-derived CDR1 and CDR2 are SEHNR and FQNEAQ (reference sequence). Trimming shortened V by 7 bases and J by 0 bases, and 16 bases separated the two germline ends. CDR3 protein: CASTPSPGSSYNEQFF. CDR3 in DNA: TGTGCCAGCACCCCTTCGCCCGGGAGCTCCTACAATGAGCAGTTCTTC. Combining the CDR3 with reference TRBV7-9 and TRBJ2-1 gives the whole variable domain DTGVSQNPRHKITKRGQNVTFRCDPISEHNRLYWYRQTLGQGPEFLTYFQNEAQLEKSRLLSDRFSAERPKGSFSTLEIQRTEQGDSAMYLCASTPSPGSSYNEQFFGPGTRLTVL.